The rows below give T cell receptor beta chains drawn from one sample of a study of T-cell reconstitution after alpha-beta-depleted transplantation in children. Each CDR3 protein gets one entry after TCRdb re-called the PCR reads with MiXCR. The top ten clones hold 3% to 3.5% of a sample with just under 550,000 distinct CDR3 sequences, about 17% of them seen once. Sequencing was performed on PBMCs from the stem cell graft donor, taken from the stem cell graft. These receptors were obtained from a human donor who donated a stem cell graft to a child with acute lymphoblastic leukemia. Both conserved end residues are part of each CDR3. A D gene is named only where the DNA matches it firmly. Clone size is stated in some rows and not others, as once, few, many or a class when expanded.

clone size	V gene	J gene	D gene	CDR3 DNA	CDR3 protein
NA	TRBV6-5	TRBJ1-1	NA	TGTGCCAGCAGTTACGACGGAGGGTCCGCTGAAGCTTTCTTT	CASSYDGGSAEAFF
few	TRBV12-3/TRBV12-4	TRBJ2-1	TRBD2	TGTGCCAGCGCCTCCCTACTAGCGGGAGTGGTCGATGAGCAGTTCTTC	CASASLLAGVVDEQFF
once	TRBV5-1	TRBJ2-7	NA	TGCGCCAGCAGCTTGGGGAAAACCTACGAGCAGTACTTC	CASSLGKTYEQYF
NA	TRBV5-5	TRBJ2-2	TRBD2	TGTGCCAGCAGCACTAGCGGGAGGCACACCGGGGAGCTGTTTTTT	CASSTSGRHTGELFF
NA	TRBV20-1	TRBJ1-1	NA	TGCCCAGATGGGGGGGCGAGGTGCACTGAAGCTTTCTTT	CPDGGARCTEAFF
NA	TRBV7-8	TRBJ2-7	NA	TGTGCCAGCAGCATAGACGGGAGCTCCTACGAGCAGTACTTC	CASSIDGSSYEQYF
few	TRBV7-9	TRBJ2-3	NA	TGTGCCAGCAGTCCGGGACGCCTCCTCACAGATACGCAGTATTTT	CASSPGRLLTDTQYF
NA	TRBV5-6	TRBJ1-2	TRBD1	TGTGCCAGCAGCTTAGGACAGGACGTCTATGGCTACACCTTC	CASSLGQDVYGYTF
NA	TRBV20-1	TRBJ2-7	TRBD1	TGCAGTGCGTACAGGGGGCTAGGAGAGCAGTACTTC	CSAYRGLGEQYF
once	TRBV18	TRBJ2-6	NA	TGTGCCAGCTCACCTACAGGGAACTCTGGGGCCAACGTCCTGACTTTC	CASSPTGNSGANVLTF
NA	TRBV24-1	TRBJ2-2	TRBD1	TGTGCCACCAGTGATCCCCGGACAGGGGACACCGGGGAGCTGTTTTTT	CATSDPRTGDTGELFF
few	TRBV5-6	TRBJ2-7	TRBD1	TGTGCCAGCACCTCTTACGGGCAGGGGGCCTACGAGCAGTACTTC	CASTSYGQGAYEQYF
NA	TRBV24-1	TRBJ2-2	NA	TGTGCCACCAGCTCTGACACGAACACCGGGGAGCTGTTTTTT	CATSSDTNTGELFF
NA	TRBV29-1	TRBJ2-2	TRBD1	TGCAGCGGCACCGCAGGGGGGAACACCGGGGAGCTGTTTTTT	CSGTAGGNTGELFF
NA	TRBV19	TRBJ2-4	TRBD2	TGTGCCAGTAGTGGAATAGCGGGAGGAGGGAGCATTCAGTACTTC	CASSGIAGGGSIQYF
few	TRBV9	TRBJ2-5	TRBD2	TGTGCCAGCAGCGTAGATGTAGGACTAGCGGGAGGAGAGACCCAGTACTTC	CASSVDVGLAGGETQYF
few	TRBV20-1	TRBJ2-7	NA	TGCAGTGCTACCACCGTGTACGAGCAGTACTTC	CSATTVYEQYF
few	TRBV4-1	TRBJ2-5	TRBD1	TGCGCCAGCAGCCCTCAGGGGGCATCAGAGACCCAGTACTTC	CASSPQGASETQYF
few	TRBV12-3/TRBV12-4	TRBJ1-1	NA	TGTGCCAGCAGCCCCCAGGTCACTGAAGCTTTCTTT	CASSPQVTEAFF
few	TRBV20-1	TRBJ1-2	NA	TGCAGTCCTATTGGACGGTCCACGGGTGGCTACACCTTC	CSPIGRSTGGYTF
NA	TRBV20-1	TRBJ2-5	NA	TGCAGTGCTAGAGTACCGGCAGGCCAAGAGACCCAGTACTTC	CSARVPAGQETQYF
few	TRBV7-8	TRBJ2-3	NA	TGTGCCAGCAGCTTATTTGGGGCAGATACGCAGTATTTT	CASSLFGADTQYF
NA	TRBV29-1	TRBJ1-5	TRBD1	TGCAGCGTCCGGGACAGGGGAGTATATCAGCCCCAGCATTTT	CSVRDRGVYQPQHF
few	TRBV27	TRBJ1-5	NA	TGTGCCAGCAGTTTAGCAGGGTTAAGCCAGCCCCAGCATTTT	CASSLAGLSQPQHF